This T cell receptor (beta chain) was captured in a study of cytomegalovirus exposure and HLA in healthy donors. The study, taken as a whole, reports: Usually a TCR sequence was rare, but some public TCRs were found in many donors. The investigators catalogued 150 to 200 TCR beta chains as cytomegalovirus-associated. In a later analysis, first-cohort TCR clusters were found to tend to co-occur in the 100 to 150 validation repertoires.

Clones were read by immunoSEQ multiplex PCR, and TCRdb kept only the in-frame ones, dropping some. The data hold about 130,000 clones, with about nine tenths observed a single time. There are 14 residues in the CDR3. In germline, CDR1 is MNHNS, CDR2 SASEGT. V gave up 7 bases and J gave up 1 base, with 14 bases separating them. Comments on this clone: Its antigen remains unknown.

Sequencing was done on a sample of PBMCs. The receptor was derived from a young man in good health and CMV-seronegative. V gene TRBV6-1 combines with J gene TRBJ2-7, with D possibly matching TRBD1 (5 bases). CDR3: CASTAGWESYEQYF. CDR3 nucleotide sequence: TGTGCCAGCACCGCAGGGTGGGAATCCTACGAGCAGTACTTC.